This T cell receptor beta chain was captured by sequencing in a study of blood T cell repertoires in COVID-19. Study as a whole: Samples representing acute and convalescent COVID-19 were sourced from the United States, Italy and Spain.

Repertoires were generated with immunoSEQ multiplex PCR, while TCRdb's copy carries only in-frame clones and drops some. The sample records more than 400,000 clones, around 90% being singletons. Individuals aged about 18 to 100 years were recruited from roughly 23 US areas. Cohorts were assigned according to the clinical history that participants reported. Source material: PBMCs or T cells enriched from blood (not recorded which). This receptor was taken from a woman in her late teens or twenties who had recovered from COVID-19.

CDR3 sequence (DNA): TGTGCCAGCAGCTTAGACCGTACAGGAAACATTCAGTACTTC. It encodes CASSLDRTGNIQYF. The V and J genes are TRBV11-2 and TRBJ2-4, with a tentative D call TRBD1 (5 bases). V lost 0 bases and J 6 bases, leaving 9 bases between the germline ends. Germline V gives CDR1 SGHAT, CDR2 FQNNGV. The CDR3 covers 14 residues.